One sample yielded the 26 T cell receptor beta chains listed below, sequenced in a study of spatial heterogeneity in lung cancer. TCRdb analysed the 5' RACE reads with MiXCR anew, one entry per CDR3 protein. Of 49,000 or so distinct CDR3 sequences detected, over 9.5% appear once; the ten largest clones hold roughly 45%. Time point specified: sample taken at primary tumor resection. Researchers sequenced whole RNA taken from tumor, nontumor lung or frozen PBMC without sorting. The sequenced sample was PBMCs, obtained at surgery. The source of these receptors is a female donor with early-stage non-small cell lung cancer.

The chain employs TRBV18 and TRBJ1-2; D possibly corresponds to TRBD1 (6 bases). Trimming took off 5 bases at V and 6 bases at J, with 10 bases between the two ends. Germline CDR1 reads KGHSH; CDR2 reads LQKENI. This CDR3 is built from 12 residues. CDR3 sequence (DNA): TGTGCCAGCTCATCGCAGGGGAATGGCTACACCTTC. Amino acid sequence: CASSSQGNGYTF.

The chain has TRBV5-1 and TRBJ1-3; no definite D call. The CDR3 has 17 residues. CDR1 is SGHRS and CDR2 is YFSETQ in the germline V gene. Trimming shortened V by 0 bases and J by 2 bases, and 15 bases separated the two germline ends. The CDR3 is CASSLDLRGVAGNTIYF. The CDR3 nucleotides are TGCGCCAGCAGCTTGGATTTACGGGGTGTAGCTGGAAACACCATATATTTT.

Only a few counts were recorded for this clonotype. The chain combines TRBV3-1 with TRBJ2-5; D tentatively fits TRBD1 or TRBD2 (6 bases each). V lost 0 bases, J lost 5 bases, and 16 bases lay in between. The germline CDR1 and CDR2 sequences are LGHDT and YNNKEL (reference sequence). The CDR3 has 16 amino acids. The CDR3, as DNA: TGTGCCAGCAGCCAAGAGACGGGGGACACTTTGGAGACCCAGTACTTC. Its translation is CASSQETGDTLETQYF.

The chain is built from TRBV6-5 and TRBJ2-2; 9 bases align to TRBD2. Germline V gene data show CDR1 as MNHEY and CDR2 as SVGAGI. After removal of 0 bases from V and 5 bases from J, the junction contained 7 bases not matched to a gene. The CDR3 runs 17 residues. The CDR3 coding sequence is TGTGCCAGCAGTTACTCGTGGTCTAGCGGGGCGACCGGGGAGCTGTTTTTT. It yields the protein CASSYSWSSGATGELFF.

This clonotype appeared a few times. CDR3 DNA sequence: TGCAGCACTAACCTGGGAGGGCTTACGCAGTATTTT. Translated: CSTNLGGLTQYF. The V call is TRBV20-1, the J call TRBJ2-3, with TRBD2 matching 7 bases. The CDR3 length is 12 residues. Germline CDR1 and CDR2: DFQATT and SNEGSKA (reference sequence).

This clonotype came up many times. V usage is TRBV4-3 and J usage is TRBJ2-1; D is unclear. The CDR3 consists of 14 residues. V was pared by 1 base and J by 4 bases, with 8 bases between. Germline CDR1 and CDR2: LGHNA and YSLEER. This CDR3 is CASSQGLQYNEQFF. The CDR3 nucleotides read TGCGCCAGCAGCCAAGGACTCCAATACAATGAGCAGTTCTTC.

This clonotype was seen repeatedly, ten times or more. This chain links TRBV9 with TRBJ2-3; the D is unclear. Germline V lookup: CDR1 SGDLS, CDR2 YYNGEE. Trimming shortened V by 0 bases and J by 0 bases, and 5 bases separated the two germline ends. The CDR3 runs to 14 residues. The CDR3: CASSVGGSTDTQYF. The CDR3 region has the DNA TGTGCCAGCAGCGTAGGGGGAAGCACAGATACGCAGTATTTT.

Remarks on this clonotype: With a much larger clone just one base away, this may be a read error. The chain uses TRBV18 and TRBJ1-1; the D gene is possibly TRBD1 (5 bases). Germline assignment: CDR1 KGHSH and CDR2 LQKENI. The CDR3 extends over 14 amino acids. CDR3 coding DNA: TGTGCCAGCTCACCAGACAGATTGAACAATGAAGCTTTCTTT. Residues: CASSPDRLNNEAFF.

CDR3 amino acids: CASTKRASGTTYNEQFF. As DNA, the CDR3 is TGTGCCAGCACCAAGAGGGCTAGCGGGACTACCTACAATGAGCAGTTCTTC. The chain employs TRBV7-8 and TRBJ2-1; TRBD2 aligns across 9 bases. The CDR3 totals 17 residues. V dropped 7 bases and J dropped 2; count of bases not matched to a gene: 12. CDR1 SGHVS and CDR2 FQNEAQ come from the germline V gene.

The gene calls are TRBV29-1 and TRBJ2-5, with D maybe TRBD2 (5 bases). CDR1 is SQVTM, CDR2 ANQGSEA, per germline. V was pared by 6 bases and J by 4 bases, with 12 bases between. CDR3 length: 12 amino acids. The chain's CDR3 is CSVTRGRETQYF. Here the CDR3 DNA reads TGCAGCGTGACCAGAGGGAGAGAGACCCAGTACTTC.

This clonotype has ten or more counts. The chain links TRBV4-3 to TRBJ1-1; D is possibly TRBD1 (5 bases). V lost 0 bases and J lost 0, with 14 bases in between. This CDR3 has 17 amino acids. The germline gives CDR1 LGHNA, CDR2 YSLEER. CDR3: CASSQDGRGGMNTEAFF. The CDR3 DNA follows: TGCGCCAGCAGCCAAGATGGTCGGGGGGGGATGAACACTGAAGCTTTCTTT.

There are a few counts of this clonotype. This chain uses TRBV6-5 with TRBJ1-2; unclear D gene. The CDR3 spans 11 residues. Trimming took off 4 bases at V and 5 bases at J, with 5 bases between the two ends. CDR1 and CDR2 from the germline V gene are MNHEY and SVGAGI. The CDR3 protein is CASSSKYGYTF. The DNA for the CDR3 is TGTGCCAGCAGTTCCAAGTATGGCTACACCTTC.

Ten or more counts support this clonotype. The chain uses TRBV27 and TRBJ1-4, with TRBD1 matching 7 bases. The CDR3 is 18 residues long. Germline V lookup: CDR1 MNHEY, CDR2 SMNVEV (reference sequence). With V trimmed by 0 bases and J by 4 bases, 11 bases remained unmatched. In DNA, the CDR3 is TGTGCCAGCAGTTTATCGGGGAACAGGGGAGGATATAATGAAAAACTGTTTTTT. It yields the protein CASSLSGNRGGYNEKLFF.

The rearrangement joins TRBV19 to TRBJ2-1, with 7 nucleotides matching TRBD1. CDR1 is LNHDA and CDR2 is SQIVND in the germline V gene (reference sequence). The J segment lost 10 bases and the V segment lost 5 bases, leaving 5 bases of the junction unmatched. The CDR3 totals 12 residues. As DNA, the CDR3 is TGTGCCAGTAGTGTAGGGGACAGAGAGCAGTTCTTC. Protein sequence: CASSVGDREQFF.

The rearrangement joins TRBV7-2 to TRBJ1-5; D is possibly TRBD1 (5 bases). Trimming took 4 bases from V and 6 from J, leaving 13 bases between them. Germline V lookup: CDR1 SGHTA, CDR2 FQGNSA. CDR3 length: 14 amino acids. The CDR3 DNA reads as TGTGCCAGCAGCTACCTCCTGGGACCTCAGCCCCAGCATTTT. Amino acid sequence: CASSYLLGPQPQHF.

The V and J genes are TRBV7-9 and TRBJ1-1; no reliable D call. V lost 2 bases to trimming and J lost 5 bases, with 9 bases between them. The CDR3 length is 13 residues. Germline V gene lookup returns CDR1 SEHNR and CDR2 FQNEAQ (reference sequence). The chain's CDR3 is CASSLSHRTEAFF. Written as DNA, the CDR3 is TGTGCCAGCAGCTTATCCCACCGAACTGAAGCTTTCTTT.

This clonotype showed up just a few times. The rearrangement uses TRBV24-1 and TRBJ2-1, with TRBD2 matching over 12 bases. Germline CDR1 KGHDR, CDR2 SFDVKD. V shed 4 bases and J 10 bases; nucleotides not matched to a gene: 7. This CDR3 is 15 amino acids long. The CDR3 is CATSDASGGAREQFF. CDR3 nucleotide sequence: TGTGCCACCAGTGACGCTAGCGGGGGGGCCAGGGAGCAGTTCTTC.

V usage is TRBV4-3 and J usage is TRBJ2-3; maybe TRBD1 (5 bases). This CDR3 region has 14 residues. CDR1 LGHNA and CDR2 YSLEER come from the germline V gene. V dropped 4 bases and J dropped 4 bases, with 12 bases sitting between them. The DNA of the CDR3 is TGCGCCAGCAGCCCGGGCCAAGGGGCAGATACGCAGTATTTT. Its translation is CASSPGQGADTQYF.

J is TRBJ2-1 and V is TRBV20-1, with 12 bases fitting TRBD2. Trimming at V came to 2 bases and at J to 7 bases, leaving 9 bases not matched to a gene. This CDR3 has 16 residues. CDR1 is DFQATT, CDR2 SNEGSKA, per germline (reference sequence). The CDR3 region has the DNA TGCAGTGCTAGATCCCCTGGACTAGCGGGGTGGAATGAGCAGTTCTTC. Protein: CSARSPGLAGWNEQFF.

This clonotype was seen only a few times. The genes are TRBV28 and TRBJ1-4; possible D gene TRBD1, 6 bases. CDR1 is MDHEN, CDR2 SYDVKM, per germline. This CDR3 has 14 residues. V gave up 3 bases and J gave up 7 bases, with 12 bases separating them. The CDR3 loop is CASSFRQAFEKLFF. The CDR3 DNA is TGTGCCAGCAGTTTTCGACAGGCCTTTGAAAAACTGTTTTTT.

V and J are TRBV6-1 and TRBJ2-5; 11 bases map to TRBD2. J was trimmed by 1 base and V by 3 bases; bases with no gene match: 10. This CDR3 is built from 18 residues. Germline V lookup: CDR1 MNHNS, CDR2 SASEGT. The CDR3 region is CASSEAPISGGAQETQYF. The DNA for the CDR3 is TGTGCCAGCAGTGAGGCCCCCATTAGCGGGGGGGCCCAAGAGACCCAGTACTTC.

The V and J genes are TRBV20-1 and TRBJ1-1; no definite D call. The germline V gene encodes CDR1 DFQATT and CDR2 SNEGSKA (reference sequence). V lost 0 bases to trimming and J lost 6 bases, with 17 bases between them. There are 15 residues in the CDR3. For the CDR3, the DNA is TGCAGTGCTAGAGATGGAGAGGCCTTAGGGCCTGAAGCTTTCTTT. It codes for CSARDGEALGPEAFF.

CDR3 amino acids: CASRHGTEAFF. The CDR3 nucleotides are TGTGCCAGCAGGCACGGCACTGAAGCTTTCTTT. V and J are TRBV12-3 or TRBV12-4 and TRBJ1-1; D remains ambiguous. The CDR3 sequence is 11 residues long. Trimming stripped 6 bases from V and 4 bases from J, with 6 bases between.

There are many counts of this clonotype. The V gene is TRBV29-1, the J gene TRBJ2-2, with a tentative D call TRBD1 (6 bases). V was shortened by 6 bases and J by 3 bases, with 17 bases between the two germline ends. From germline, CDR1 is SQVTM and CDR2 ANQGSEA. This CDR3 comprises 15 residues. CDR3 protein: CSVRRQARDTGELFF. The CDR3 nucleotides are TGCAGCGTCAGACGACAGGCGAGGGACACCGGGGAGCTGTTTTTT.

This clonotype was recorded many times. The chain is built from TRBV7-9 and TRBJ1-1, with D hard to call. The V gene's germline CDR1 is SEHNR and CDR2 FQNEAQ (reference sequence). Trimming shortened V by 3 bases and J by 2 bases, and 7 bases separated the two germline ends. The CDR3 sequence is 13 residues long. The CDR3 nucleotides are TGTGCCAGCAGCTTGTCTGTTAACACTGAAGCTTTCTTT. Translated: CASSLSVNTEAFF.

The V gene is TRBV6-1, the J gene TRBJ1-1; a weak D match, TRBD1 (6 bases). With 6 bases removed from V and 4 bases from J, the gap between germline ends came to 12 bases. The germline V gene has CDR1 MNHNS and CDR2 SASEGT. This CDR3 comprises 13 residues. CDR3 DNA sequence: TGTGCCAGCAGGATGGGGGGCGCCACTGAAGCTTTCTTT. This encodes CASRMGGATEAFF.